Listed here is a single T cell receptor beta chain. What it binds is not known. The data were obtained in a study of CD8 T cells in ankylosing spondylitis. Study-level results: Earlier literature documents some of the motif variants in reactive arthritis synovial fluid and blood.

Via MiXCR, TCRdb re-called the 5' RACE reads, giving one row per CDR3 protein. The sample gives almost 250,000 distinct CDR3 sequences, more than 25% of which show up once; 4% to 5.5% is in the top ten. Trimming took 1 base from V and 3 from J, leaving 16 bases between them. Per germline, CDR1 DFQATT and CDR2 SNEGSKA (reference sequence). This CDR3 comprises 15 residues. The sequencing input was blood, either unsorted or a sorted T cell fraction (not recorded which). This TCR was sampled from a male donor with ankylosing spondylitis or in good health (not recorded which). The chain joins TRBV20-1 to TRBJ2-7; possible D gene TRBD2, 7 bases. CDR3: CSARAQWGGVYEQYF. CDR3 coding DNA: TGCAGTGCTAGAGCACAATGGGGGGGCGTCTACGAGCAGTACTTC.